The 7 T cell receptor beta chains in this list originate from one sample, sequenced in a study of response to subunit inactivated influenza vaccine. TCRdb reanalysed the RT-PCR reads using MiXCR and keeps one entry per CDR3 protein. The sample contains 450,000 to 600,000 distinct CDR3 sequences, under 9% of which appear only once. This specimen consisted of PBMCs from blood, obtained around 25 months after vaccination. All receptors come from a man aged 45 to 70 who received an inactivated influenza vaccine.

The genes are TRBV6-2 or TRBV6-3 and TRBJ2-7, with TRBD2 matching 8 bases. This CDR3 region has 16 residues. V was clipped by 5 bases and J by 0 bases; unmatched bases: 9. CDR1 and CDR2 from the germline V gene are MNHEY and SVGEGT. The CDR3 DNA reads as TGTGCCAGCAGTCTACCTACTAGCGGTCTCTCCTACGAGCAGTACTTC. Translated: CASSLPTSGLSYEQYF.

The rearrangement uses TRBV6-1 and TRBJ1-4, with D possibly TRBD1 on 5 matching bases. The CDR3 is 15 residues long. Germline V lookup: CDR1 MNHNS, CDR2 SASEGT. The germline V and J ends were trimmed by 7 bases and 0 bases, with 12 bases remaining between them. Here the CDR3 reads CASKRDDSTNEKLFF. The CDR3 DNA follows: TGTGCCAGCAAACGGGACGACTCAACTAATGAAAAACTGTTTTTT.

V gene TRBV5-1 combines with J gene TRBJ2-5; TRBD2 is a possible D gene (7 bases). Germline loops: CDR1 SGHRS, CDR2 YFSETQ. The CDR3 runs 16 residues. V was trimmed by 4 bases and J by 3 bases, leaving 19 bases between them. In nucleotides, the CDR3 is TGCGCCAGCAGCCCCTTTGGCGGGGGCGTTAAAGAGACCCAGTACTTC. Encoded protein: CASSPFGGGVKETQYF.

V is TRBV9 and J is TRBJ2-2; the D gene is possibly TRBD1 (6 bases). The CDR3 loop spans 15 amino acids. Trimming shortened V by 0 bases and J by 1 base, and 7 bases separated the two germline ends. Germline-derived CDR1 and CDR2 are SGDLS and YYNGEE. The CDR3 DNA follows: TGTGCCAGCAGCGTAGGGACAGAGAACACCGGGGAGCTGTTTTTT. Translating gives CASSVGTENTGELFF.

Many counts were recorded for this clonotype. V gene TRBV5-1 combines with J gene TRBJ2-7; D call uncertain. In germline, CDR1 is SGHRS, CDR2 YFSETQ. V lost 2 bases and J lost 0, with 12 bases in between. The CDR3 extends over 15 amino acids. The CDR3 bases are TGCGCCAGCAGCTTACACTCACAGAGCTCCTACGAGCAGTACTTC. This sequence encodes CASSLHSQSSYEQYF.

This clonotype has ten or more counts. The DNA for the CDR3 is TGTGCCAGCAGCCCAATGCGGGACAGGGAGCTGTTTTTT. Protein sequence: CASSPMRDRELFF. The rearrangement joins TRBV3-1 to TRBJ2-2; D tentatively fits TRBD1 or TRBD2 (6 bases each). The germline gives CDR1 LGHDT, CDR2 YNNKEL (reference sequence). V was pared by 4 bases and J by 9 bases, with 12 bases between. CDR3 length: 13 residues.

This clonotype was observed at least ten times. This chain uses TRBV15 with TRBJ2-1, with no clear D. There are 16 residues in the CDR3. V lost 3 bases, J lost 0 bases, and 12 bases lay in between. The germline V gene encodes CDR1 LNHNV and CDR2 YYDKDF (reference sequence). CDR3 amino acids: CATSSKDGSSYNEQFF. The CDR3 DNA reads as TGTGCCACCAGCAGCAAGGACGGTAGCTCCTACAATGAGCAGTTCTTC.